This T cell receptor beta chain was captured in a study of metastatic and nonmetastatic thyroid tumors. On the study more broadly: Blood and tumor or nodule tissue repertoires from malignant and benign thyroid patients were compared.

Study conclusions and caveats: Within blood and tumor, benign nodules reportedly had significantly lower TCR beta diversity than malignant thyroid tumors did.

Per the original methods: Researchers built a distant-metastasis classifier for papillary thyroid cancer that drew on CDR3 differences across clinicopathological groups. TCRdb redid the clone calls on the PCR reads using MiXCR. TCRdb, rather than the study authors, made the V and J calls. Of around 24,000 clones in the sample, about an eighth were seen once. This clone came up many times. Its target is not known. This may come from a read error, since a much larger clone is one base off. Nobody among the patients had been given any treatment before thyroid surgery. CDR1 and CDR2 from the germline V gene are WNHNN and SYGVQD (reference sequence). The CDR3 contains 15 residues.

This rearrangement joins TRBV10-1 to TRBJ2-2, with 11 bases lining up with TRBD2. The specimen sequenced was blood. This TCR was recovered from a female donor with papillary thyroid cancer or a benign thyroid nodule (not recorded which). Some clones in this sample may be carry-over from other donors' samples. The CDR3 loop reads CATSSGRASGGELVF. CDR3 coding DNA: TGCGCCACCAGTAGCGGGAGGGCCTCAGGCGGGGAGCTGGTTTTT.